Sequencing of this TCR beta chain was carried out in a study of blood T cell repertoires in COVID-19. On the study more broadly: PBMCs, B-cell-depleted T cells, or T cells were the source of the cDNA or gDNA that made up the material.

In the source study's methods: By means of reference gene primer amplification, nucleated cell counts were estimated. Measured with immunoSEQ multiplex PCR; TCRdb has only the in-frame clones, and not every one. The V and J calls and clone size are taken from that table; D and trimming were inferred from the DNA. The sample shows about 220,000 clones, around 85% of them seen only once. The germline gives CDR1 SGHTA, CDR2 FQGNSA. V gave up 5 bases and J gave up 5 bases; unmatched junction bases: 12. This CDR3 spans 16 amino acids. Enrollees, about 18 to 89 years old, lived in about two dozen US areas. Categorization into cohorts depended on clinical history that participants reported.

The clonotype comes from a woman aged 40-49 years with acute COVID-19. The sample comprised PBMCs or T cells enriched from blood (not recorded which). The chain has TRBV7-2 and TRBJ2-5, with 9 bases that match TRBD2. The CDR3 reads CASSNHGLARLETQYF. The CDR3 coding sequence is TGTGCCAGCAGCAACCACGGACTAGCGAGGTTGGAGACCCAGTACTTC.